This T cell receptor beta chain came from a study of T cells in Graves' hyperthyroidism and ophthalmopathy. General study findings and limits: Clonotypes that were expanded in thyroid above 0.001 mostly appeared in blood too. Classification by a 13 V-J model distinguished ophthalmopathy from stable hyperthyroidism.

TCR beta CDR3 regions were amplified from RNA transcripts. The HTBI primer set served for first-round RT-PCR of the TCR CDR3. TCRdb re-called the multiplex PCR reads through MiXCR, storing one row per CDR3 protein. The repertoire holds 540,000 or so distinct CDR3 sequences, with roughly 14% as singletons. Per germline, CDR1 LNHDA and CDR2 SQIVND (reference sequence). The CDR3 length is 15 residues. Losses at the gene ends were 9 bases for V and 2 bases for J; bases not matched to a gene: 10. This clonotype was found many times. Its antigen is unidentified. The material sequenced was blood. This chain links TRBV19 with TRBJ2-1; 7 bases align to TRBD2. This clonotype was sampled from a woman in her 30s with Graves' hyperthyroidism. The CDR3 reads CASHSSAGTYNEQFF. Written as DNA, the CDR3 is TGTGCCAGCCATAGCTCAGCGGGAACCTACAATGAGCAGTTCTTC.